These 9 T cell receptor beta chains share one sample of origin, sequenced in a study of OX40 agonist ivuxolimab in advanced cancers. Profiled with immunoSEQ multiplex PCR; TCRdb holds only in-frame clones, not every one. In the table there are about 76,000 clones, roughly 85% of which are singletons. Sample: CD4+ or CD8+ T cells sorted from blood, taken in a trial of the OX40 agonist ivuxolimab. These receptor sequences come from an adult with an advanced solid tumor such as melanoma, head and neck, liver or kidney cancer.

This clone has a single count. The V call is TRBV11-3, the J call TRBJ1-1; 12 positions agree with TRBD1. The V segment lost 1 base and the J segment 1 base; nucleotides outside the gene matches: 7. CDR1 is SGHNT and CDR2 is YENEEA in the germline V gene. This CDR3 comprises 18 residues. The CDR3 loop is CASSLASGQGASNTEAFF. The DNA for the CDR3 is TGTGCCAGCAGCTTAGCGTCGGGACAGGGGGCATCGAACACTGAAGCTTTCTTT.

This clone was recorded once. This chain uses TRBV27 with TRBJ1-6; tentative D call: TRBD1 (5 bases). V was trimmed by 8 bases and J by 6 bases, leaving 17 bases between them. In germline, CDR1 is MNHEY, CDR2 SMNVEV (reference sequence). The CDR3 spans 15 residues. CDR3 residues: CASGRGRISNSPLHF. In DNA, the CDR3 is TGTGCCAGCGGTCGGGGCCGCATTAGTAATTCACCCCTCCACTTT.

The chain is built from TRBV6-5 and TRBJ2-7, with TRBD2 as a possible D gene (6 bases). Germline V gene lookup returns CDR1 MNHEY and CDR2 SVGAGI. The CDR3 is 16 residues long. The V end was cut by 0 bases, the J end by 2 bases, with 14 bases between. CDR3 coding DNA: TGTGCCAGCAGTTACTCCGCGTTTAGCGGCCCCTACGAGCAGTACTTC. The encoded protein is CASSYSAFSGPYEQYF.

The chain carries TRBV18 and TRBJ1-6, with a weak D call TRBD1 (6 bases). In germline, CDR1 is KGHSH, CDR2 LQKENI. The CDR3 loop spans 15 amino acids. Trimming took off 6 bases at V and 3 bases at J, with 12 bases between the two ends. The CDR3 here is CASSPDSIYNSPLHF. CDR3 sequence (DNA): TGTGCCAGCTCCCCGGACAGTATCTATAATTCACCCCTCCACTTT. Supplemented by reference TRBV18 and TRBJ1-6, the full variable domain reads NAGVMQNPRHLVRRRGQEARLRCSPMKGHSHVYWYRQLPEEGLKFMVYLQKENIIDESGMPKERFSAEFPKEGPSILRIQQVVRGDSAAYFCASSPDSIYNSPLHFGNGTRLTVT.

CDR3 coding DNA: TGTGCCAGCAGCCAAGCGGGGGGCCTCTCTGGAAACACCATATATTTT. Translation gives CASSQAGGLSGNTIYF. The genes are TRBV4-2 and TRBJ1-3; TRBD1 is a possible D gene (6 bases). CDR1 is LGHNA, CDR2 YNFKEQ, per germline. V dropped 1 base and J dropped 0 bases, with 10 bases sitting between them. The CDR3 runs to 16 residues.

This clone was seen a few times. This chain uses TRBV5-6 with TRBJ2-5; possibly TRBD1 or TRBD2 for D (5 bases each). V lost 3 bases, J lost 1 base, and 13 bases lay in between. There are 15 residues in the CDR3. Germline assignment: CDR1 SGHDT and CDR2 YYEEEE. CDR3 coding DNA: TGTGCCAGCAGCTGGGGGTGGGTTGGCCAAGAGACCCAGTACTTC. It codes for CASSWGWVGQETQYF.

The chain is built from TRBV29-1 and TRBJ2-2, with D perhaps matching TRBD1 (5 bases). Trimming cost V 5 bases and J 0 bases, with 7 bases left between them. Per the germline V gene, CDR1 is SQVTM and CDR2 is ANQGSEA. The CDR3 runs to 13 residues. The CDR3: CSVLDTNTGELFF. In DNA, the CDR3 is TGCAGCGTTTTGGACACGAACACCGGGGAGCTGTTTTTT.

The J gene is TRBJ1-5, the V gene TRBV6-1; D ambiguous. The germline V gene has CDR1 MNHNS and CDR2 SASEGT. This CDR3 has 15 amino acids. The V end lost 6 bases, the J end lost 1 base, and 13 bases lay between the germline ends. The CDR3 DNA sequence: TGTGCCAGCAGAAAGGGAGGGTTGAGCAATCAGCCCCAGCATTTT. Residues: CASRKGGLSNQPQHF.

This clone occurred many times. This sample includes further DNA sequences coding for the same CDR3. This chain joins TRBV5-1 and TRBJ2-7, with D perhaps TRBD1 (6 bases). V was clipped by 0 bases and J by 2 bases, with 6 bases between them. Per germline, CDR1 SGHRS and CDR2 YFSETQ. The length of the CDR3 is 13 residues. CDR3 loop: CASSLDRAYEQYF. CDR3 DNA sequence: TGCGCCAGCAGCTTGGACAGGGCCTACGAGCAGTACTTC.